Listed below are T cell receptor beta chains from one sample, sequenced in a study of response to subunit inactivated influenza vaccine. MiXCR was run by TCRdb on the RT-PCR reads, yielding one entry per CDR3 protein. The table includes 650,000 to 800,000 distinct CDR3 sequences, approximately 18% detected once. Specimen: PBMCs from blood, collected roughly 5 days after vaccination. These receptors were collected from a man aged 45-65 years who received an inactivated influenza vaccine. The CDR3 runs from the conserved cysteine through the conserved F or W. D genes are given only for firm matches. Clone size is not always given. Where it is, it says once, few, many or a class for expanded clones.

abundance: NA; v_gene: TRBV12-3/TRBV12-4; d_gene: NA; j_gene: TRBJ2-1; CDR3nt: TGTGCCAGCACTCCAACAGGGCGGGACAGCCTATACAATGAGCAGTTCTTC; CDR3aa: CASTPTGRDSLYNEQFF
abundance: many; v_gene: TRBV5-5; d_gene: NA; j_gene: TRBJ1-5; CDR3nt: TGTGCCAGCAGCTTGGACAGATATAGCAATCAGCCCCAGCATTTT; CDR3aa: CASSLDRYSNQPQHF
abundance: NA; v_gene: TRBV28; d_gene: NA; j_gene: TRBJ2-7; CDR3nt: TGTGCCAGCAGGAAGACCCTCAGCTCCTACGAGCAGTACTTC; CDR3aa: CASRKTLSSYEQYF
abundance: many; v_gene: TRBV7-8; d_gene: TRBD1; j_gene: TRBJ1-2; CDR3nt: TGTGCCAGCAGCTTAGACAGGGGAGGTGGCTACACCTTC; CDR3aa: CASSLDRGGGYTF
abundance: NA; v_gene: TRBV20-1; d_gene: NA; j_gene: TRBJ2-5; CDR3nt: TGCAGTTCCACCCCAGGGGTGGGGGAGACCCAGTACTTC; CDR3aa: CSSTPGVGETQYF
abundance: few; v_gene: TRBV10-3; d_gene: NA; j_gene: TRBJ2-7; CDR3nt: TGTGCCATCAGTACCCCAGGTACGAAAAACGAGCAGTACTTC; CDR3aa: CAISTPGTKNEQYF
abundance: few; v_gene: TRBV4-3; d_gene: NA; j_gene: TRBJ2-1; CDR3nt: TGCGCCAGCAGCCACCGGGGGAAGAATGAGCAGTTCTTC; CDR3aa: CASSHRGKNEQFF
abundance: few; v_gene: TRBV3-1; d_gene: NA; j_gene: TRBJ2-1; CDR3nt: TGTGCCAGCAGCCAAGATCGTCGCAGTACCAAATACAATGAGCAGTTCTTC; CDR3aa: CASSQDRRSTKYNEQFF
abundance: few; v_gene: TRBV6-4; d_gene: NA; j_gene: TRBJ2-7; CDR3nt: TGTGCCAGCAGTGACTTTGGCGAAAACTCCTACGAGCAGTACTTC; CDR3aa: CASSDFGENSYEQYF
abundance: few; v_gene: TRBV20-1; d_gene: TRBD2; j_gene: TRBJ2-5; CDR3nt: TGCAGTGGTACGACCCTAGCGGGAGAAGGAGAGACCCAGTACTTC; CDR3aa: CSGTTLAGEGETQYF
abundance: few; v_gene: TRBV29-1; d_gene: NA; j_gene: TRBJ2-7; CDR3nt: TGCAGCGTTGAAGTTCCTCATACCTACGAGCAGTACTTC; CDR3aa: CSVEVPHTYEQYF